There are many counts of the clone carrying this T cell receptor (beta chain). The V end lost 1 base, the J end lost 6 bases, and 11 bases lay between the germline ends. Germline V gene data show CDR1 as SGHNT and CDR2 as YYREEE (reference sequence). CDR3 size: 13 residues. These data belong to a study of T-cell reconstitution after alpha-beta-depleted transplantation in children. Unique molecular identifiers were incorporated during preparation of the TCRbeta library. TCRdb reanalysed the PCR reads using MiXCR and keeps one entry per CDR3 protein. This table holds 150,000 to 200,000 distinct CDR3 sequences, 6.5% to 7.5% found once.

This chain connects TRBV5-4 to TRBJ2-7; D ambiguous. The TCR sequence derives from a human donor who donated a stem cell graft to a child with Wiskott-Aldrich syndrome. The sample consisted of PBMCs from the stem cell graft donor, taken from the stem cell graft. The CDR3 reads CASSLLDASEQYF. The CDR3 coding sequence is TGTGCCAGCAGCTTGTTAGACGCCTCCGAGCAGTACTTC.